Listed below are T cell receptor beta chains from one sample, sequenced in a study of T-cell reconstitution after alpha-beta-depleted transplantation in children. One entry per CDR3 protein, called by TCRdb with MiXCR from the PCR reads. The table has some 200,000 distinct CDR3 sequences, 8% to 10% seen once. Material: PBMCs from the stem cell graft donor, obtained from the stem cell graft. The source is a human donor who donated a stem cell graft to a child with acute lymphoblastic leukemia. Each CDR3 is given with its conserved first and last residue. A D gene is named only where the DNA matches it firmly.

TRBV5-1,TRBJ1-1,TRBD1,CASSKDRGLTEAFF
TRBV7-9,TRBJ1-6,-,CASGAQGDSPLPF
TRBV19,TRBJ1-1,TRBD1,CASSNRGKVEAFF
TRBV5-1,TRBJ2-2,-,CASSLGPSTGELFF
TRBV3-1,TRBJ2-7,-,CASSQDPTSLPSYEQYF
TRBV11-2,TRBJ1-2,-,CASSPTAVQGVFYGYTF
TRBV12-3/TRBV12-4,TRBJ1-2,-,CASSFRAGGTITMGGYTF
TRBV3-1,TRBJ1-2,TRBD1,CASSRDRDDYGYTF
TRBV5-1,TRBJ2-5,-,CASSLRGFGEETQYF
TRBV29-1,TRBJ1-5,TRBD1,CSVEVGGGQPQHF
TRBV6-4,TRBJ2-1,TRBD2,CASSVRAGGEDEQFF
TRBV5-8,TRBJ2-3,TRBD2,CASGYSGGTDTQYF
TRBV12-3/TRBV12-4,TRBJ2-7,-,CASSPVRGGIEQYF
TRBV24-1,TRBJ2-2,TRBD1,CATSETGGNTGELFF
TRBV29-1,TRBJ1-2,-,CSVELPGAGGYTF
TRBV20-1,TRBJ2-5,TRBD1,CSARGTVEETQYF
TRBV10-3,TRBJ2-5,-,CATRAGQGSETQYF
TRBV6-5,TRBJ2-1,TRBD1,CASSNRDSYNEQFF
TRBV5-1,TRBJ2-3,-,CASSLGRVGSPDTQYF
TRBV7-6,TRBJ2-3,TRBD2,CASSLGGLAGGIRTDTQYF
TRBV7-2,TRBJ1-2,TRBD1,CASSLALGQEAYYGYTF
TRBV7-2,TRBJ2-6,-,CASSLAFMSSGANVLTF
TRBV18,TRBJ2-5,-,CASRGAGETQYF
TRBV6-5,TRBJ2-7,TRBD1,CASSYSITGEEQYF
TRBV4-3,TRBJ1-1,-,CASSQDHHRANTEAFF
TRBV27,TRBJ1-2,-,CASTDGVDGYTF
TRBV7-8,TRBJ2-7,-,CASSLPDGVDEQYF
TRBV12-3/TRBV12-4,TRBJ1-1,-,CASSSQGEYTEAFF
TRBV2,TRBJ2-7,TRBD2,CASDPGGRDEQYF
TRBV5-1,TRBJ2-1,TRBD2,CASSLGAGARNEQFF
TRBV27,TRBJ1-6,-,CASTGNNSPLHF
TRBV7-9,TRBJ2-5,-,CASSLRGAETQYF
TRBV6-5,TRBJ1-5,TRBD1,CASRYQDRGNQPQHF
TRBV20-1,TRBJ1-1,-,CSASGLSDTEAFF
TRBV5-1,TRBJ2-1,TRBD2,CASSPERGVIGEQFF
TRBV27,TRBJ2-2,-,CASRGAGGELFF
TRBV2,TRBJ1-4,TRBD1,CASREIPTGQEEFF
TRBV29-1,TRBJ1-1,-,CSVSGFENTEAFF
TRBV5-8,TRBJ1-2,-,CASSLGPRIPNYGYTF